This T cell receptor (beta chain) was observed in a study of blood T cell repertoires in COVID-19. About the research overall: The analysed material was cDNA or gDNA that came from T cells, B-cell-depleted T cells, or PBMCs.

Clones were sequenced by immunoSEQ multiplex PCR, and TCRdb holds only the in-frame ones, with some missing. The table has just under 60,000 clones, 70% to 85% seen once. V was pared by 5 bases and J by 4 bases, with 9 bases of the junction left unmatched. CDR3 length equals 15 residues. Germline V lookup: CDR1 PRHDT, CDR2 FYEKMQ (reference sequence). The clonotype originates from a human donor in a cohort sampled during active COVID-19. The source material was peripheral blood. The chain links TRBV13 to TRBJ1-2; 8 nucleotides match TRBD1. In nucleotides, the CDR3 is TGTGCCAGCAGCCCCACAGGGGGGAACCTCTATGGCTACACCTTC. It is translated as CASSPTGGNLYGYTF.